This passage covers 21 T cell receptor beta chains from one sample sequenced in a study of OX40 agonist ivuxolimab in advanced cancers. TCRdb keeps only in-frame clones here, not all; method: immunoSEQ multiplex PCR. The sample contains around 80,000 clones, 88% of which appear only once. This material consisted of CD4+ or CD8+ T cells sorted from blood, taken in a trial of the OX40 agonist ivuxolimab. These receptors all stem from an adult with an advanced solid tumor such as melanoma, head and neck, liver or kidney cancer.

This clone was recorded once. J is TRBJ2-3 and V is TRBV5-1; D call uncertain. CDR3 length equals 13 residues. Germline V gives CDR1 SGHRS, CDR2 YFSETQ. Trimming removed 1 base at V and 6 bases at J, with 9 bases between. In DNA, the CDR3 is TGCGCCAGCAGCTTGCGAGGAATGGATACGCAGTATTTT. It is translated as CASSLRGMDTQYF.

CDR3 in amino acids: CASSPELSAGTQYF. CDR3 in DNA: TGTGCCAGCTCACCGGAACTGAGCGCGGGTACGCAGTATTTT. This chain links TRBV18 with TRBJ2-3; D might be TRBD2 (5 bases). CDR3 length equals 14 residues. Germline CDR1 KGHSH, CDR2 LQKENI. V lost 3 bases to trimming and J lost 8 bases, with 15 bases between them.

In this sample, this clone is medium-sized. Additional DNA sequences in this sample encode the identical CDR3. The chain links TRBV29-1 to TRBJ1-2; 10 positions match TRBD1. CDR3 length: 13 residues. After removal of 4 bases from V and 4 bases from J, the junction contained 3 bases not matched to a gene. Germline CDR1 is SQVTM and CDR2 is ANQGSEA. The CDR3 here is CSVADRGAYGYTF. CDR3 sequence (DNA): TGCAGCGTTGCGGACAGGGGGGCCTATGGCTACACCTTC.

In its sample, this clone was seen once. This rearrangement joins TRBV19 to TRBJ1-5; maybe TRBD1 (5 bases). Germline CDR1 LNHDA, CDR2 SQIVND (reference sequence). The CDR3 runs to 16 residues. V lost 6 bases and J lost 1, with 16 bases in between. CDR3 bases: TGTGCCAGTAGCCACATCGACAGAGGGAGCAATCAGCCCCAGCATTTT. It codes for CASSHIDRGSNQPQHF.

This clone was observed once. The rearrangement joins TRBV5-6 to TRBJ2-5; D is perhaps TRBD1 (6 bases). Germline assignment: CDR1 SGHDT and CDR2 YYEEEE. Deletions cut 5 bases from V and 0 bases from J, with 17 bases between. CDR3 length equals 16 residues. The CDR3 is CASSPPGQRYQETQYF. The CDR3 DNA reads as TGTGCCAGCAGTCCACCGGGACAACGATACCAAGAGACCCAGTACTTC.

The chain recombines TRBV5-1 with TRBJ1-6; D is ambiguous. This CDR3 contains 14 residues. Deletions cut 0 bases from V and 10 bases from J, with 11 bases between. From germline, CDR1 is SGHRS and CDR2 YFSETQ. The CDR3: CASSLATPESPLHF. CDR3 DNA: TGCGCCAGCAGCTTGGCCACTCCCGAGTCACCCCTCCACTTT.

This clone has a single count. This same CDR3 is encoded by further DNA sequences in the sample. The chain uses TRBV15 and TRBJ2-3, with D unresolved. CDR3 size: 14 residues. V lost 1 base, J lost 1 base, and 6 bases lay in between. Germline-derived CDR1 and CDR2 are LNHNV and YYDKDF (reference sequence). Written as DNA, the CDR3 is TGTGCCACCAGCAGAGGGACGCGCACAGATACGCAGTATTTT. The encoded protein is CATSRGTRTDTQYF.

The chain joins TRBV5-4 to TRBJ2-1; a possible D gene is TRBD1 (6 bases). Trimming took 0 bases from V and 7 from J, leaving 14 bases between them. This CDR3 comprises 15 residues. CDR1 SGHNT and CDR2 YYREEE come from the germline V gene (reference sequence). The DNA for the CDR3 is TGTGCCAGCAGCTTGGCCGGCCAGGGGATAAATGAGCAGTTCTTC. This gives the protein CASSLAGQGINEQFF.

The chain links TRBV7-9 to TRBJ2-7; D possibly corresponds to TRBD2 (6 bases). The CDR3 length is 14 residues. Trimming stripped 0 bases from V and 3 bases from J, with 9 bases between. CDR1 is SEHNR and CDR2 is FQNEAQ in the germline V gene (reference sequence). CDR3 sequence (DNA): TGTGCCAGCAGCTTAGCGGGAGGTATCTACGAGCAGTACTTC. Its protein is CASSLAGGIYEQYF. Drawing the rest from reference TRBV7-9 and TRBJ2-7, the complete variable domain is DTGVSQNPRHKITKRGQNVTFRCDPISEHNRLYWYRQTLGQGPEFLTYFQNEAQLEKSRLLSDRFSAERPKGSFSTLEIQRTEQGDSAMYLCASSLAGGIYEQYFGPGTRLTVT.

This clone was counted between two and nine times. The J gene is TRBJ2-5, the V gene TRBV4-1; D may match TRBD1 or TRBD2 (6 bases each). The germline gives CDR1 MGHRA, CDR2 YSYEKL. The CDR3 covers 16 residues. Between the trimmed V and J ends, which lost 4 bases and 5 bases, there was a span of 20 bases. DNA of the CDR3: TGCGCCAGCAGCCCCATGGTGATCAGGGGAGGTGAGACCCAGTACTTC. This sequence encodes CASSPMVIRGGETQYF.

Only one count was recorded for this clone. J is TRBJ1-1 and V is TRBV29-1, with unresolved D. Germline V gene sequence: CDR1 SQVTM, CDR2 ANQGSEA. V lost 7 bases, J lost 1 base, and 7 bases lay in between. The CDR3 totals 11 residues. The CDR3 here is CSGSGNTEAFF. In DNA form, the CDR3 reads TGCAGCGGATCGGGGAACACTGAAGCTTTCTTT.

The rearrangement joins TRBV19 to TRBJ1-5; 9 bases match TRBD1. CDR1 is LNHDA, CDR2 SQIVND, per germline (reference sequence). V was clipped by 6 bases and J by 7 bases; unmatched bases: 19. The CDR3 extends over 18 amino acids. This CDR3 is CASSRTGGGGPFMQPQHF. The DNA of the CDR3 is TGTGCCAGTAGCAGAACAGGGGGCGGGGGGCCTTTTATGCAGCCCCAGCATTTT.

V and J are TRBV5-5 and TRBJ1-1; D uncertain. With 0 bases removed from V and 1 base from J, the gap between germline ends came to 13 bases. The CDR3 has 16 residues. Per germline, CDR1 SGHKS and CDR2 YYEKEE (reference sequence). The CDR3 sequence: CASSLVVLAGNTEAFF. Written as DNA, the CDR3 is TGTGCCAGCAGCTTGGTCGTGTTGGCAGGGAACACTGAAGCTTTCTTT.

This clone came up a few times. The chain is built from TRBV28 and TRBJ1-5; D gene uncertain. Trimming took off 2 bases at V and 4 bases at J, with 9 bases between the two ends. The germline V gene has CDR1 MDHEN and CDR2 SYDVKM. The CDR3 runs to 14 residues. CDR3 DNA sequence: TGTGCCAGCAGTTTAATAGGAAGGAATCAGCCCCAGCATTTT. Its translation: CASSLIGRNQPQHF.

This clone has a handful of counts. V is TRBV7-8 and J is TRBJ1-2; weak D call: TRBD1 (5 bases). The CDR3 is made up of 15 amino acids. V dropped 1 base and J dropped 5 bases, with 14 bases sitting between them. Germline V gene lookup returns CDR1 SGHVS and CDR2 FQNEAQ. In DNA form, the CDR3 reads TGTGCCAGCAGCTTAGGGGGCACAAAGGGATATGGCTACACCTTC. Residues: CASSLGGTKGYGYTF.

The chain links TRBV18 to TRBJ1-1, with D possibly being TRBD1 (6 bases). CDR1 is KGHSH and CDR2 is LQKENI in the germline V gene. V was pared by 4 bases and J by 1 base, with 13 bases between. The CDR3 consists of 15 residues. The CDR3 protein is CASSLGTRGNTEAFF. The CDR3 region has the DNA TGTGCCAGCTCACTCGGGACACGCGGGAACACTGAAGCTTTCTTT.

The chain employs TRBV6-6 and TRBJ2-3, with TRBD1 identical over 8 bases. CDR3 length equals 16 residues. Trimming took 6 bases from V and 2 from J; bases not matched to a gene: 10. Germline CDR1 reads MNHNY; CDR2 reads SVGAGI (reference sequence). In nucleotides, the CDR3 is TGTGCCAGCAGCGGACAGGGTCGGATCTTCACAGATACGCAGTATTTT. Its protein product is CASSGQGRIFTDTQYF.

The chain joins TRBV11-3 to TRBJ2-1; the D gene could be TRBD1 or TRBD2 (5 bases each). V was shortened by 4 bases and J by 4 bases, with 11 bases between the two germline ends. The CDR3 spans 14 residues. Germline CDR1 reads SGHNT; CDR2 reads YENEEA. The CDR3 here is CASSYGTEYNEQFF. CDR3 in DNA: TGTGCCAGCAGCTACGGGACCGAATACAATGAGCAGTTCTTC.

The V call is TRBV10-1, the J call TRBJ1-1, with a possible D match to TRBD1 (6 bases). Germline V gene lookup returns CDR1 WNHNN and CDR2 SYGVQD (reference sequence). The CDR3 runs 14 residues. Trimming cost V 3 bases and J 4 bases, with 12 bases left between them. The CDR3 DNA reads as TGCGCCAGCAGTGATAGGACAGAGGGCACTGAAGCTTTCTTT. It is translated as CASSDRTEGTEAFF.

The CDR3 DNA follows: TGTGCCAGCTCACCACCAAGTTGGACAGGGACCACTGAAGCTTTCTTT. Translation: CASSPPSWTGTTEAFF. This chain uses TRBV18 with TRBJ1-1; 8 nucleotides align to TRBD1. The CDR3 loop spans 16 amino acids. Germline loops: CDR1 KGHSH, CDR2 LQKENI. V lost 0 bases and J lost 4; bases outside the gene matches: 7.

V is TRBV25-1 and J is TRBJ1-2; TRBD1 aligns across 10 bases. The V segment lost 3 bases and the J segment 8 bases; nucleotides outside the gene matches: 6. Germline CDR1 reads MGHDK; CDR2 reads SYGVNS. This CDR3 spans 14 amino acids. The CDR3 is CASSDEGTGVGYTF. The CDR3 nucleotides read TGTGCCAGCAGTGACGAGGGGACAGGGGTAGGCTACACCTTC.